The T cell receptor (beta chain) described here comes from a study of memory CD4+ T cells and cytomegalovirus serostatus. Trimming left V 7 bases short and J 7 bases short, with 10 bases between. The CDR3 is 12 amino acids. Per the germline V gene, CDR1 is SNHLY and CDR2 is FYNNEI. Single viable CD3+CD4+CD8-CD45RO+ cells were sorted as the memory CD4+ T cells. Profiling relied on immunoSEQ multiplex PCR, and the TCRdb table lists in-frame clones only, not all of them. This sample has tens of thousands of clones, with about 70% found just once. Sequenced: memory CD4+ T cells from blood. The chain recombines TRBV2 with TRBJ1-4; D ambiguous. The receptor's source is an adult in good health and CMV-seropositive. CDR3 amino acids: CASTQSFEKLFF. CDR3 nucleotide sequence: TGTGCCAGCACGCAGAGTTTTGAAAAACTGTTTTTT.